Below are 18 T cell receptor beta chains sequenced from a single sample in a study of OX40 agonist ivuxolimab in advanced cancers. Only in-frame clones appear in the TCRdb table, and some are missing; sequencing was by immunoSEQ multiplex PCR. The sample has around 15,000 clones; more than 65% are singletons. Sequencing was performed on CD4+ or CD8+ T cells sorted from blood, taken in a trial of the OX40 agonist ivuxolimab. The receptor source for this set is an adult with an advanced solid tumor such as melanoma, head and neck, liver or kidney cancer.

V is TRBV6-5 and J is TRBJ2-1; 11 bases are a match to TRBD1. Per the germline V gene, CDR1 is MNHEY and CDR2 is SVGAGI. The CDR3 runs 13 residues. J gave up 10 bases and V 5 bases, and 4 bases lay outside the gene matches. The CDR3 sequence is CASSRTGGWEQFF. The CDR3 DNA reads TGTGCCAGCAGTCGGACAGGGGGCTGGGAGCAGTTCTTC.

The chain is built from TRBV6-6 and TRBJ2-1; 7 bases match TRBD2. CDR1 and CDR2 from the germline V gene are MNHNY and SVGAGI (reference sequence). Trimming took 8 bases from V and 4 from J; bases not matched to a gene: 5. This CDR3 has 13 amino acids. CDR3 nucleotides: TGTGCCAGCTCGGCGGGAGCTTACAATGAGCAGTTCTTC. It specifies CASSAGAYNEQFF.

This clone was seen more than once but under ten times. The chain recombines TRBV10-2 with TRBJ2-7, with TRBD2 matching 11 bases. From germline, CDR1 is WSHSY and CDR2 SAAADI. The CDR3 is made up of 14 amino acids. Trimming cost V 4 bases and J 6 bases; bases outside gene matches: 5. This CDR3 is CASSGVLAGGEQYF. Here the CDR3 DNA reads TGCGCCAGCAGTGGGGTGCTAGCGGGAGGCGAGCAGTACTTC.

The rearrangement uses TRBV2 and TRBJ2-7; tentatively, D is TRBD2 (6 bases). The germline V gene has CDR1 SNHLY and CDR2 FYNNEI. With 4 bases removed from V and 0 bases from J, the gap between germline ends came to 13 bases. The CDR3 covers 15 residues. CDR3: CASSGRDLPSYEQYF. The CDR3 region has the DNA TGTGCCAGCAGTGGCCGGGACTTACCCTCCTACGAGCAGTACTTC.

This clone has just a few counts. The V gene is TRBV4-1, the J gene TRBJ2-1; D is perhaps TRBD1 or TRBD2 (6 bases each). CDR1 and CDR2 (germline): MGHRA, YSYEKL. V was cut by 0 bases and J by 6 bases, with 18 bases left in between. CDR3 length: 17 residues. The CDR3: CASSQDPGAGLSNEQFF. The DNA of the CDR3 is TGCGCCAGCAGCCAAGACCCGGGGGCTGGTCTCAGCAATGAGCAGTTCTTC.

The chain links TRBV2 to TRBJ2-7, with 9 bases aligning to TRBD1. With V trimmed by 3 bases and J by 5 bases, 11 bases remained unmatched. Germline V gene data show CDR1 as SNHLY and CDR2 as FYNNEI. The CDR3 totals 16 residues. Here the CDR3 reads CASSEWTGQGFNEQYF. The CDR3 bases are TGTGCCAGCAGTGAGTGGACGGGACAGGGTTTTAACGAGCAGTACTTC.

V and J are TRBV5-6 and TRBJ2-3; 8 bases align to TRBD2. The CDR3 length is 16 residues. With 3 bases clipped from V and 0 bases from J, the junction kept 6 bases outside the gene matches. Germline loops: CDR1 SGHDT, CDR2 YYEEEE. The CDR3 is CASSWPLADSTDTQYF. CDR3 coding DNA: TGTGCCAGCAGCTGGCCACTAGCGGATAGCACAGATACGCAGTATTTT.

This clone was recorded a few times. The chain joins TRBV7-3 to TRBJ2-1; no reliable D call. Trimming cost V 5 bases and J 4 bases, with 9 bases left between them. The CDR3 contains 13 residues. The germline V gene encodes CDR1 SGHTA and CDR2 FQGTGA. The CDR3 bases are TGTGCCAGCAGCCCCGCCGGTTACAATGAGCAGTTCTTC. Residues: CASSPAGYNEQFF.

This chain links TRBV27 with TRBJ2-1, with 7 bases matching TRBD2. V shed 3 bases and J 5 bases; nucleotides not matched to a gene: 7. CDR3 length equals 15 residues. Germline values: CDR1 MNHEY, CDR2 SMNVEV (reference sequence). CDR3 sequence (DNA): TGTGCCAGCAGTTTCCCGGGAGGTCGTAACAATGAGCAGTTCTTC. Its protein is CASSFPGGRNNEQFF.

The chain recombines TRBV4-1 with TRBJ1-5; perhaps TRBD1 as D (6 bases). V was shortened by 2 bases and J by 3 bases, with 17 bases between the two germline ends. The CDR3 spans 17 residues. Germline CDR1 MGHRA, CDR2 YSYEKL. The CDR3 loop reads CASSQTLTTGSNQPQHF. The CDR3 DNA sequence: TGCGCCAGCAGCCAAACTCTGACCACAGGGTCCAATCAGCCCCAGCATTTT.

This clone was seen only once. Mismatch with germline at one junction end may stem from a read error. The V gene is TRBV7-7, the J gene TRBJ2-5; D is unresolved. CDR3 length equals 13 residues. In germline, CDR1 is SSHAT, CDR2 FNYEAQ (reference sequence). The CDR3 sequence: CASSFRTRETQYF. CDR3 nucleotide sequence: TGTGCTAGCAGCTTCCGGACGCGGGAGACCCAGTACTTC.

J is TRBJ2-1 and V is TRBV10-3; 12 positions match TRBD2. After removal of 0 bases from V and 8 bases from J, the junction contained 5 bases not matched to a gene. The CDR3 contains 16 residues. Germline CDR1 is ENHRY and CDR2 is SYGVKD. For the CDR3, the DNA is TGTGCCATCAGTGAGTCGACTAGCGGGAGATTCGATGAGCAGTTCTTC. This gives the protein CAISESTSGRFDEQFF.

This clone is termed medium-sized (0.01 to 0.1%). V is TRBV7-9 and J is TRBJ1-2; D might be TRBD1 (6 bases). The germline V and J ends were trimmed by 6 bases and 8 bases, with 13 bases remaining between them. Germline CDR1 SEHNR, CDR2 FQNEAQ (reference sequence). The CDR3 spans 12 residues. CDR3 amino acids: CASRREGDGYTF. CDR3 DNA sequence: TGTGCCAGCAGACGTGAGGGGGACGGCTACACCTTC. Full variable domain (remainder filled in from reference TRBV7-9 and TRBJ1-2): DTGVSQNPRHKITKRGQNVTFRCDPISEHNRLYWYRQTLGQGPEFLTYFQNEAQLEKSRLLSDRFSAERPKGSFSTLEIQRTEQGDSAMYLCASRREGDGYTFGSGTRLTVV.

The J gene is TRBJ1-1, the V gene TRBV5-6; 8 positions match TRBD1. There are 15 residues in the CDR3. Germline V gives CDR1 SGHDT, CDR2 YYEEEE. With V trimmed by 4 bases and J by 2 bases, 7 bases remained unmatched. The CDR3 here is CASSRGQGGNTEAFF. The CDR3 region has the DNA TGTGCCAGCAGCCGTGGACAGGGTGGAAACACTGAAGCTTTCTTT.

The gene calls are TRBV5-1 and TRBJ1-4; 7 nucleotides agree with TRBD1. Germline V gives CDR1 SGHRS, CDR2 YFSETQ. The CDR3 length is 15 residues. V shed 7 bases, J shed 8 bases, and the junction held 14 bases outside the gene matches. CDR3 residues: CASGLDPGQTEKLFF. DNA of the CDR3: TGCGCCAGCGGCCTAGATCCGGGACAGACCGAAAAACTGTTTTTT.

The CDR3 DNA is TGCGCCAGCAGCTTAGTTCAGGGGGCGAGAGTCGAGCAGTACTTC. Its translation is CASSLVQGARVEQYF. The J gene is TRBJ2-7, the V gene TRBV5-1; 8 bases are shared with TRBD1. There are 15 residues in the CDR3. CDR1 and CDR2 from the germline V gene are SGHRS and YFSETQ. The ends lost 2 bases at V and 6 bases at J; junction bases unmatched: 10. Filled out from reference TRBV5-1 and TRBJ2-7, the complete variable domain reads KAGVTQTPRYLIKTRGQQVTLSCSPISGHRSVSWYQQTPGQGLQFLFEYFSETQRNKGNFPGRFSGRQFSNSRSEMNVSTLELGDSALYLCASSLVQGARVEQYFGPGTRLTVT.

The genes are TRBV10-3 and TRBJ1-1, with unresolved D. Germline CDR1 ENHRY, CDR2 SYGVKD. The CDR3 extends over 14 amino acids. Trimming shortened V by 10 bases and J by 1 base, and 16 bases separated the two germline ends. The CDR3 reads CATDEVGENTEAFF. CDR3 bases: TGTGCCACCGATGAAGTTGGGGAGAACACTGAAGCTTTCTTT.

This chain joins TRBV6-4 and TRBJ2-3; 7 positions agree with TRBD2. The CDR3 is 15 amino acids. The V gene's germline CDR1 is MRHNA and CDR2 SNTAGT. V was clipped by 2 bases and J by 2 bases; unmatched bases: 4. CDR3 bases: TGTGCCAGCAGTGACGGGGGACTATTCACAGATACGCAGTATTTT. It specifies CASSDGGLFTDTQYF.